This TCR beta chain originates from a study of blood T cell repertoires in COVID-19. For the study at large: Samples came from the United States, Italy and Spain, spanning acute and convalescent COVID-19. T cells, B-cell-depleted T cells, or PBMCs supplied cDNA or gDNA.

The CDR3 is 15 amino acids. V was pared by 2 bases and J by 2 bases, with 10 bases between. The germline gives CDR1 WNHNN, CDR2 SYGVQD (reference sequence). Original methodology: By means of reference gene primer amplification, nucleated cell counts were estimated. Generated by immunoSEQ multiplex PCR, the TCRdb table keeps only in-frame clones and is missing some. V and J calls and clone size follow that table, whereas D and trimming were derived from the DNA. The data contain about 140,000 clones, 81% of them singletons. V and J are TRBV10-1 and TRBJ1-3, with D perhaps matching TRBD1 (6 bases). Sequencing was carried out using peripheral blood. The sequence was collected from a woman aged 55-69 years with active or convalescent COVID-19. This CDR3 is CASSEEGVPGNTIYF. The CDR3 bases are TGCGCCAGCAGTGAGGAGGGGGTTCCTGGAAACACCATATATTTT.